This T cell receptor beta chain was identified during a study of CD4 T cells in relation to SARS-CoV-2 and coronaviruses. This clone was found a few times. Its cognate antigen is unknown. TCRdb's table, derived via immunoSEQ multiplex PCR, lists solely in-frame clones and lacks some. The table has about 19,000 clones, 77% seen once. The unexposed donors gave CD4+ T cells in about 2011-2018, prior to COVID-19. CD4+ T cells were isolated from the cells after less than 13 days of culture. Each well had 2.1 million or so PBMCs in around 4.5% human AB serum with IL-2. Half the medium was replaced with IL-2 medium on days 3 and 7. The V gene lost 0 bases and the J gene lost 4 bases, with 7 bases spanning the gap. CDR3 length: 14 amino acids. Germline CDR1 LGHDT, CDR2 YNNKEL (reference sequence).

The sequenced sample consisted of CD4+ T cells from PBMCs, cultured in vitro. This rearrangement joins TRBV3-1 (or the pseudogene TRBV3-2) to TRBJ2-1; no clear D gene. The origin of this receptor is a human donor in good health. CDR3 in DNA: TGTGCCAGCAGCCAAGAAGGACGTTACAATGAGCAGTTCTTC. Protein: CASSQEGRYNEQFF.